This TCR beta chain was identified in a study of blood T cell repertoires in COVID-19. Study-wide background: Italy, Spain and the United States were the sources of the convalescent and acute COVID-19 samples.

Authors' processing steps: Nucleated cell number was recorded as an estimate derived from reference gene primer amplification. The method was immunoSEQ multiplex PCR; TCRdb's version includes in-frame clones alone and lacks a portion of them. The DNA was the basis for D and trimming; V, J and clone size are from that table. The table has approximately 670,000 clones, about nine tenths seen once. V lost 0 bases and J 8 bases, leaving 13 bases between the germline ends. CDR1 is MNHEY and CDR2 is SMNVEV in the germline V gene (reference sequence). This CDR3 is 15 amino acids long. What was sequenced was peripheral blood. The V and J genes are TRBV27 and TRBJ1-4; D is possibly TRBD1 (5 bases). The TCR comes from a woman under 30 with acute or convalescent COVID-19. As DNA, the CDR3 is TGTGCCAGCAGTTTATCTGGGGGGGGATACGAAAAACTGTTTTTT. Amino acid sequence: CASSLSGGGYEKLFF.